These 12 T cell receptor beta chains originate from one sample sequenced in a study of immune characterization of retroperitoneal liposarcoma. TCRdb fed the PCR reads into MiXCR, producing one record per CDR3 protein. The sample has over 9,500 distinct CDR3 sequences, approximately 50% seen once; the top ten hold under 11%. The specimen was tumor tissue. All receptors derive from a female donor with retroperitoneal liposarcoma.

The gene calls are TRBV6-2 or TRBV6-3 and TRBJ1-1; the D is unclear. In germline, CDR1 is MNHEY, CDR2 SVGEGT. The V end lost 4 bases, the J end lost 5 bases, and 14 bases lay between the germline ends. The length of the CDR3 is 14 residues. CDR3 nucleotides: TGTGCCAGCAGTTGGGAGGATCCTCGGACTGAAGCTTTCTTT. Its protein product is CASSWEDPRTEAFF.

This clonotype was seen a few times. V is TRBV6-4 and J is TRBJ2-7; 10 bases fit TRBD2. With 7 bases clipped from V and 2 bases from J, the junction kept 17 bases outside the gene matches. Germline CDR1 and CDR2: MRHNA and SNTAGT. The CDR3 has 18 amino acids. CDR3 sequence: CASTRPFIAGGPPYEQYF. CDR3 in DNA: TGTGCCAGCACTCGCCCATTTATAGCGGGAGGTCCTCCCTACGAGCAGTACTTC.

The chain is built from TRBV6-1 and TRBJ2-1; TRBD1 matches at 9 bases. The DNA matches TRBJ2-7 better at its end, which makes the J call doubtful. The V gene's germline CDR1 is MNHNS and CDR2 SASEGT. The CDR3 consists of 14 residues. CDR3 amino acids: CASMSTGGPYEQYF. The DNA for the CDR3 is TGTGCCAGCATGTCGACAGGGGGTCCCTACGAGCAGTACTTC.

The chain is built from TRBV10-2 and TRBJ2-5; D may correspond to TRBD1 or TRBD2 (5 bases each). The V and J ends lost 10 bases and 2 bases respectively, with 20 bases between them. Germline V gene lookup returns CDR1 WSHSY and CDR2 SAAADI. The CDR3 covers 15 residues. CDR3 protein: CATLRPEAGQETQYF. The CDR3 DNA is TGCGCCACCCTCCGTCCGGAGGCAGGGCAAGAGACCCAGTACTTC.

The chain couples TRBV27 to TRBJ1-1; the D gene is possibly TRBD1 (5 bases). Trimming removed 4 bases at V and 5 bases at J, with 20 bases between. The length of the CDR3 is 16 residues. In germline, CDR1 is MNHEY, CDR2 SMNVEV (reference sequence). The DNA for the CDR3 is TGTGCCAGCAGTTCTACGGGGAAAGGGACGGTAACTGAAGCTTTCTTT. This codes for CASSSTGKGTVTEAFF.

The chain recombines TRBV4-1 with TRBJ2-5, with TRBD2 identical over 8 bases. The J call is in doubt because the DNA end fits TRBJ2-7 better. The CDR3 totals 16 residues. Germline assignment: CDR1 MGHRA and CDR2 YSYEKL. CDR3 sequence: CASSQDRGGFGYEQYF. For the CDR3, the DNA is TGCGCCAGCAGCCAAGATCGGGGGGGATTCGGTTACGAGCAGTACTTC.

The rearrangement joins TRBV6-1 to TRBJ1-1, with D possibly being TRBD1 (5 bases). In germline, CDR1 is MNHNS, CDR2 SASEGT. V lost 5 bases to trimming and J lost 1 base, with 11 bases between them. This CDR3 contains 14 residues. The CDR3 reads CASSMGRANTEAFF. Written as DNA, the CDR3 is TGTGCCAGCAGTATGGGACGGGCGAACACTGAAGCTTTCTTT.

This chain links TRBV10-1 with TRBJ2-1; TRBD2 is a possible D gene (6 bases). Trimming shortened V by 7 bases and J by 5 bases, and 12 bases separated the two germline ends. Germline V gene lookup returns CDR1 WNHNN and CDR2 SYGVQD (reference sequence). The CDR3 covers 13 residues. CDR3 region: CASIERAHNEQFF. The CDR3 DNA reads TGCGCCAGCATCGAGCGGGCCCACAATGAGCAGTTCTTC.

CDR3: CASKVAGGDSEQYF. DNA of the CDR3: TGTGCCAGCAAGGTGGCGGGAGGGGATAGTGAGCAGTACTTC. This chain uses TRBV6-1 with TRBJ2-3, with 9 bases aligning to TRBD2. The J call may be in error: the DNA end matches TRBJ2-7 better. Germline CDR1 reads MNHNS; CDR2 reads SASEGT. The CDR3 has 14 residues.

This chain connects TRBV10-3 to TRBJ2-7, with 9 bases matching TRBD1. Germline lookup yields CDR1 ENHRY and CDR2 SYGVKD. This CDR3 region has 16 residues. V lost 10 bases and J lost 7; bases outside the gene matches: 20. The CDR3 DNA is TGTGCCAGCAGCGCTTTAGGGACAGGGATATACAATGAGCAGTACTTC. Translating it yields CASSALGTGIYNEQYF.

The chain joins TRBV7-9 to TRBJ2-3; 11 bases align to TRBD2. CDR1 SEHNR and CDR2 FQNEAQ come from the germline V gene (reference sequence). The CDR3 loop spans 14 amino acids. V lost 3 bases, J lost 5 bases, and 1 base stayed unmatched. CDR3 sequence: CASSLTSGKDTQYF. CDR3 coding DNA: TGTGCCAGCAGCTTGACTAGCGGGAAAGATACGCAGTATTTT.

DNA for the CDR3: TGTGCCAGCAGTTTAAAAGGAGACGGTGAAAAACTGTTTTTT. It specifies CASSLKGDGEKLFF. The rearrangement joins TRBV12-3 or TRBV12-4 to TRBJ1-4; D remains unclear. V was shortened by 2 bases and J by 7 bases, with 11 bases between the two germline ends. The CDR3 spans 14 residues.